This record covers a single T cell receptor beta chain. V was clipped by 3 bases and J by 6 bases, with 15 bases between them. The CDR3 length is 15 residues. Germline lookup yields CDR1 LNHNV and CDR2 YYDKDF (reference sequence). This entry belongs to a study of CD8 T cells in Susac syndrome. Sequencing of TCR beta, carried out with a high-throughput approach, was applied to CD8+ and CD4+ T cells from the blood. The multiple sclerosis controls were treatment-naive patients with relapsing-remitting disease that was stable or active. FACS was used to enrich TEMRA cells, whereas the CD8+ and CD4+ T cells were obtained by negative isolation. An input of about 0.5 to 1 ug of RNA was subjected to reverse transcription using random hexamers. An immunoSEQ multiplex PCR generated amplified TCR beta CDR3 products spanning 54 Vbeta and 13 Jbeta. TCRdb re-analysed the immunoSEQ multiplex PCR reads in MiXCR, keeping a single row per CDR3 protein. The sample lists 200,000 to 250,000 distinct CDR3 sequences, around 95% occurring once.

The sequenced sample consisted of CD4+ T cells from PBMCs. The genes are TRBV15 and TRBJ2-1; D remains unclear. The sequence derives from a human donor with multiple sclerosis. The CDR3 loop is CATSSRTPPSNEQFF. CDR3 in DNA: TGTGCCACCAGCAGCCGGACCCCGCCGAGCAATGAGCAGTTCTTC.